Listed here is a single T cell receptor beta chain. The entry originates in a study of blood T cell repertoires in COVID-19. Study details: The analysed material was cDNA or gDNA that came from T cells, B-cell-depleted T cells, or PBMCs.

Here immunoSEQ multiplex PCR was the method, and the copy in TCRdb shows in-frame clones only, minus some. The sample records 240,000 or so clones, less than 90% being singletons. CDR3 length: 15 residues. Germline-derived CDR1 and CDR2 are LNHDA and SQIVND (reference sequence). Trimming removed 6 bases from V and 5 bases from J, with 16 bases in between. The sequenced sample consisted of peripheral blood. The chain combines TRBV19 with TRBJ2-2, with D perhaps TRBD1 (6 bases). The receptor was isolated from a man between 60 and 70 years old with acute or convalescent COVID-19. The CDR3 nucleotides are TGTGCCAGTAGCACATCCGGACAGTATACCGGGGAGCTGTTTTTT. Protein: CASSTSGQYTGELFF. Supplemented by reference TRBV19 and TRBJ2-2, the full variable domain reads DGGITQSPKYLFRKEGQNVTLSCEQNLNHDAMYWYRQDPGQGLRLIYYSQIVNDFQKGDIAEGYSVSREKKESFPLTVTSAQKNPTAFYLCASSTSGQYTGELFFGEGSRLTVL.